This T cell receptor (beta chain) came from a study of blood T cell repertoires in COVID-19. Whole-study context: From the United States, Italy and Spain came samples of acute and convalescent COVID-19.

Study processing details: Quantification of nucleated cells was approximated via reference gene primer amplification. Profiled with immunoSEQ multiplex PCR; TCRdb holds only in-frame clones, not every one. The V and J calls and the clone size are those of that table, but D and trimming were determined from the DNA. The repertoire holds about 70,000 clones, approximately 90% seen once, with around 3.9% in the top ten. The V end lost 0 bases, the J end lost 5 bases, and 16 bases lay between the germline ends. The CDR3 covers 16 residues. In germline, CDR1 is LNHNV, CDR2 YYDKDF (reference sequence). The receptor was derived from a man in his 70s with active COVID-19. The chain couples TRBV15 to TRBJ2-5, with D maybe TRBD2 (5 bases). The sequenced sample was peripheral blood. The CDR3 sequence is CATSRDPASPRETQYF. For the CDR3, the DNA is TGTGCCACCAGCAGAGATCCCGCTAGCCCCAGGGAGACCCAGTACTTC.